This T cell receptor (beta chain) stems from a study of blood T cell repertoires in COVID-19. Study-level background: Samples of COVID-19 (acute and convalescent) were obtained from the United States, Italy and Spain. The cDNA or gDNA used as material had been derived from T cells, B-cell-depleted T cells, or PBMCs.

Per the original data handling: Amplification of reference gene primers provided the estimated nucleated cell counts. Produced via immunoSEQ multiplex PCR; TCRdb's table is partial and in-frame only. V, J and clone size derive from that table, while D and trimming were established from the DNA sequence. The sample records 30,000 to 40,000 clones, roughly 89% being singletons. This clonotype originated in a human donor in a cohort sampled during active COVID-19. Sequencing input: peripheral blood.

CDR3 protein: CASSIPPGLAGGFHEQYF. CDR3 DNA sequence: TGTGCCAGTAGTATCCCTCCGGGACTAGCGGGGGGATTCCACGAGCAGTACTTC. The chain is built from TRBV19 and TRBJ2-7, with 15 bases matching TRBD2. Per germline, CDR1 LNHDA and CDR2 SQIVND (reference sequence). With 3 bases clipped from V and 5 bases from J, the junction kept 11 bases outside the gene matches. This CDR3 contains 18 residues.